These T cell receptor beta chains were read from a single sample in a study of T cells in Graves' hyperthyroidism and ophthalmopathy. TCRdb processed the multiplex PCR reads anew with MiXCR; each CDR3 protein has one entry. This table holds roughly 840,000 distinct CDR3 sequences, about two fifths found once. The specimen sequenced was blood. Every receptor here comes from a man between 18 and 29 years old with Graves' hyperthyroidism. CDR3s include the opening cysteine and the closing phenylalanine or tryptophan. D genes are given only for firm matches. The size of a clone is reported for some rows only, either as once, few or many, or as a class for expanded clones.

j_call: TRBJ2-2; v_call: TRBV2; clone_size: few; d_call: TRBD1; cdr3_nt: TGTGCCAGCATCGTTCCGGACAGGGGTTCCGGGGAGCTGTTTTTT; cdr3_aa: CASIVPDRGSGELFF
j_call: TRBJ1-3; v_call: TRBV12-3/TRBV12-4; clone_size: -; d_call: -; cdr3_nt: TGTGCCAGCAGTACCCTCCCGGCTGGAAACACCATATATTTT; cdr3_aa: CASSTLPAGNTIYF
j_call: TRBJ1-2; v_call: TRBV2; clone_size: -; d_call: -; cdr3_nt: TGTGCCAGCAGGGGGGGCAGCTATGGCTACACCTTC; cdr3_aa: CASRGGSYGYTF
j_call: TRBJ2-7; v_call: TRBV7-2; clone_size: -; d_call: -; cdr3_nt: TGTGCCAGCAGCCAAGGCGTTGTAAGCAGCTCCTACGAGCAGTACTTC; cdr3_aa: CASSQGVVSSSYEQYF
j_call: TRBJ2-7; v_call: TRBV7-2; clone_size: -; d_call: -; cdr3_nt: TGTGCCAGCAGCCCGCCCCGGGACTTTGGCCGGCGGCCAAGGTTGCAGTACTTC; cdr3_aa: CASSPPRDFGRRPRLQYF
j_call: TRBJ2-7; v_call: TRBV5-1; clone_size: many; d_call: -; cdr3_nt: TGCGCCAGCAGCCACGGACTAACCACCTACGAGCAGTACTTC; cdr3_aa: CASSHGLTTYEQYF
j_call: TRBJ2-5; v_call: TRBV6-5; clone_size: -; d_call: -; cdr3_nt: TGTGCCAGCAGGTTGACCGGCGGGGGCCTGGAGACCCAGTACTTC; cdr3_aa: CASRLTGGGLETQYF
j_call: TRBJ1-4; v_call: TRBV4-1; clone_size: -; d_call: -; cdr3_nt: TGCGCCAGCAGCCAAATAACCGGGGCTCGGGGTGAAAAACTGTTTTTT; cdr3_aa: CASSQITGARGEKLFF
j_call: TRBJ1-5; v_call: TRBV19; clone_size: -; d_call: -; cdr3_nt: TGTGCCAGCGGCCTAGGCCCTAATCAGCCCCAGCATTTT; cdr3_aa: CASGLGPNQPQHF
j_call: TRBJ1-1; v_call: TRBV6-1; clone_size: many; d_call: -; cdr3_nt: TGTGCCAGCGTCCCAGAGACGGTGAACACTGAAGCTTTCTTT; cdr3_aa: CASVPETVNTEAFF
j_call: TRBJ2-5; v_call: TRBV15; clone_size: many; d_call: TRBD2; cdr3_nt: TGTGCCACCAGCAGACTAGCGGGAGATCGGGAGACCCAGTACTTC; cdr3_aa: CATSRLAGDRETQYF
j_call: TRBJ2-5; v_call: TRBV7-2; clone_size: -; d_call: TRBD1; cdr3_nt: TGTGCCAGCAGCTCAGTCCTCAGACAGGGAGAAGAGACCCAGTACTTC; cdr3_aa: CASSSVLRQGEETQYF
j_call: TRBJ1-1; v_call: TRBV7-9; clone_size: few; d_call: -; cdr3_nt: TGTGCCAGCAGCTCGTTTGAGAGGGAGAACACTGAAGCTTTCTTT; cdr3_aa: CASSSFERENTEAFF
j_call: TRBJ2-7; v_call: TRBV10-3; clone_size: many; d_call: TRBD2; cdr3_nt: TGTGCCATCAGTGGAGAGACTAGCGCCCACGAGCAGTACTTC; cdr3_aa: CAISGETSAHEQYF
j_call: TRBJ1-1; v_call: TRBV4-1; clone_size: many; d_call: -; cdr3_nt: TGCGCCAGCAGCCATCAAGCTGAAGCTTTCTTT; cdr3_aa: CASSHQAEAFF
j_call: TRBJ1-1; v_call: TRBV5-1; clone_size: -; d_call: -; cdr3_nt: TGCGCCAGCAGCTTGAATATTGGCATTGCATCGGGATTCGAAGCTTTCTTT; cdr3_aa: CASSLNIGIASGFEAFF
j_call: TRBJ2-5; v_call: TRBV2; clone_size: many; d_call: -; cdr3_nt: TGTGCCAGCGTCGACCTGAGGGGGACCCAGTACTTC; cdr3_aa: CASVDLRGTQYF